This is a list of T cell receptor beta chains from one sample in a study of T cells in localized non-small cell lung cancer. Some clones are missing from TCRdb's copy, which holds only in-frame ones; the method was immunoSEQ multiplex PCR. The sample has roughly 13,000 clones; roughly nine tenths are singletons. The starting material was peripheral blood mononuclear cells, obtained before any cancer treatment. Receptors were obtained from a man aged 40 to 70 with stage III lung adenocarcinoma. The CDR3 runs from the conserved cysteine through the conserved F or W. The order of the fields is V gene, D gene, J gene, CDR3 DNA, CDR3 protein. D genes are given only for firm matches.

>TRBV7-8|TRBD2|TRBJ2-7
TGTGCCAGCACCTTCGTAGGCGGGGGGCCCGAAAGCTCCTACGAGCAGTACTTC
CASTFVGGGPESSYEQYF
>TRBV28|TRBD1|TRBJ1-1
TGTGTCAGCAGCGAAAATTTCAGGGGGTTAACTGAAGCTTTCTTT
CVSSENFRGLTEAFF
>TRBV7-2|TRBD2|TRBJ2-4
TGTGCCAGCAGCCCCGTCCCCCTAGCGGGAGACCTAGCCAAAAACATTCAGTACTTC
CASSPVPLAGDLAKNIQYF
>TRBV4-1|-|TRBJ1-1
TGCGCCAGCAGCCAAGATAGGCTTAAAGCTTTCTTT
CASSQDRLKAFF
>TRBV16|-|TRBJ1-4
TGTGCCAGCAGCCCTCTGGGGAGAGGCGAAAAACTGTTTTTT
CASSPLGRGEKLFF
>TRBV11-1|TRBD1|TRBJ2-3
TGTGCCAGCAGCTTCACCCGGGACAGGGGGCGAAGCACAGATACGCAGTATTTT
CASSFTRDRGRSTDTQYF
>TRBV27|-|TRBJ1-5
TGTGCCAGCAGCTACAAAAACCCGGGGGCTCTGGGCAATCAGCCCCAGCATTTT
CASSYKNPGALGNQPQHF
>TRBV28|-|TRBJ1-2
TGTGCCAGCAGTTTTAGGTGGGGCGATGGCTACACCTTC
CASSFRWGDGYTF
>TRBV2|-|TRBJ2-1
TGTGCCAGCGGCGTTGGAAACGTCTTC
CASGVGNVF
>TRBV28|-|TRBJ2-7
TGTGCCAGCAACAGGTACAGTTTCAACGAGCAGTACTTC
CASNRYSFNEQYF